The 11 T cell receptor beta chains in this list originate from one sample, sequenced in a study of T cells in Graves' hyperthyroidism and ophthalmopathy. The TCR beta CDR3 regions underwent amplification using RNA transcripts as the source. HTBI primers were the set used in a first-round RT-PCR of the TCR CDR3. TCRdb used MiXCR to reprocess the multiplex PCR reads, holding one entry per CDR3 protein. The sample yields around 360,000 distinct CDR3 sequences, 12% to 15% seen once. Sequencing was done on a sample of blood. Every receptor here comes from a woman between 55 and 75 years old with Graves' ophthalmopathy.

V gene TRBV28 combines with J gene TRBJ2-5; 7 bases line up with TRBD1. Germline V gives CDR1 MDHEN, CDR2 SYDVKM. V lost 6 bases, J lost 2 bases, and 6 bases stayed unmatched. CDR3 length: 14 amino acids. The CDR3 coding sequence is TGTGCCAGCAGGCTCCGGGACAGACAAGAGACCCAGTACTTC. Its protein product is CASRLRDRQETQYF.

This clonotype was seen more than once but under ten times. The chain couples TRBV20-1 to TRBJ1-5; no firm D call. Trimming cost V 1 base and J 1 base, with 11 bases left between them. Germline CDR1 reads DFQATT; CDR2 reads SNEGSKA (reference sequence). The CDR3 consists of 15 residues. CDR3 in DNA: TGCAGTGCTAGAGTGCCGTCAGCCAGCAATCAGCCCCAGCATTTT. It is translated as CSARVPSASNQPQHF.

This clonotype was counted ten times or more. The chain joins TRBV24-1 to TRBJ1-1; TRBD1 agrees at 7 bases. CDR3 length: 15 residues. The V segment lost 2 bases and the J segment 5 bases; nucleotides outside the gene matches: 7. Germline V gene lookup returns CDR1 KGHDR and CDR2 SFDVKD. The CDR3 nucleotides are TGTGCCACCAGTGATTCCAGGGGGGCGTATACTGAAGCTTTCTTT. Encoded protein: CATSDSRGAYTEAFF.

This clonotype has at least ten counts. V and J are TRBV30 and TRBJ2-1; the D is unclear. Trimming shortened V by 1 base and J by 8 bases, and 9 bases separated the two germline ends. Germline V gene lookup returns CDR1 GTSNPN and CDR2 SVGIG (reference sequence). CDR3 length: 12 residues. CDR3 bases: TGTGCCTGGAGTGGGTCTGGGGATGAGCAGTTCTTC. This sequence encodes CAWSGSGDEQFF. Full variable domain (outside the CDR3, taken from reference TRBV30 and TRBJ2-1): SQTIHQWPATLVQPVGSPLSLECTVEGTSNPNLYWYRQAAGRGLQLLFYSVGIGQISSEVPQNLSASRPQDRQFILSSKKLLLSDSGFYLCAWSGSGDEQFFGPGTRLTVL.

This clonotype was seen repeatedly, ten times or more. The CDR3 sequence: CASSLASPTDTQYF. The CDR3 DNA sequence: TGTGCCAGCAGTTTAGCATCTCCCACAGATACGCAGTATTTT. The chain recombines TRBV12-3 or TRBV12-4 with TRBJ2-3, with no clear D. Trimming removed 0 bases from V and 2 bases from J, with 6 bases in between. This CDR3 contains 14 residues.

This clonotype was found many times. The chain couples TRBV28 to TRBJ2-5, with 10 bases fitting TRBD2. Germline CDR1 and CDR2: MDHEN and SYDVKM. This CDR3 is 15 amino acids long. V was clipped by 6 bases and J by 5 bases; unmatched bases: 9. The CDR3 protein is CASSTPGTSAETQYF. The CDR3 bases are TGTGCCAGCAGCACCCCCGGGACTAGCGCGGAGACCCAGTACTTC.

This clonotype was counted ten times or more. The V call is TRBV12-3 or TRBV12-4, the J call TRBJ2-3; 8 positions agree with TRBD2. This CDR3 is built from 14 residues. The V segment lost 8 bases and the J segment 2 bases; nucleotides outside the gene matches: 6. DNA of the CDR3: TGTGCCAGCTCATTAGCGGGAATCACAGATACGCAGTATTTT. Protein sequence: CASSLAGITDTQYF.

This clonotype was seen only a few times. The J gene is TRBJ2-4, the V gene TRBV9, with no clear D. The CDR3 consists of 16 residues. V lost 4 bases and J lost 0, with 14 bases in between. Germline CDR1 SGDLS, CDR2 YYNGEE. As DNA, the CDR3 is TGTGCCAGCAGCCCAGGACCCTTTTTAGCCAAAAACATTCAGTACTTC. It codes for CASSPGPFLAKNIQYF.

This clonotype was recorded a few times. This CDR3 is CASSLGRLTNEKLFF. The CDR3 DNA is TGTGCCAGCAGCCTGGGGAGGCTAACTAATGAAAAACTGTTTTTT. The V gene is TRBV5-5, the J gene TRBJ1-4; no definite D call. V lost 4 bases to trimming and J lost 1 base, with 11 bases between them. Germline-derived CDR1 and CDR2 are SGHKS and YYEKEE (reference sequence). The CDR3 length is 15 residues.

CDR3 residues: CASSHPGPGGYGYTF. The CDR3 coding sequence is TGCGCCAGCAGCCACCCGGGACCCGGCGGCTATGGCTACACCTTC. This sequence joins TRBV4-1 and TRBJ1-2, with D perhaps matching TRBD1 (5 bases). This CDR3 region has 15 residues. From germline, CDR1 is MGHRA and CDR2 YSYEKL. Trimming removed 3 bases from V and 4 bases from J, with 15 bases in between.

This clonotype appeared many times. The V gene is TRBV20-1, the J gene TRBJ2-7; D is perhaps TRBD1 or TRBD2 (5 bases each). This CDR3 has 14 amino acids. V was trimmed by 0 bases and J by 3 bases, leaving 12 bases between them. Per the germline V gene, CDR1 is DFQATT and CDR2 is SNEGSKA (reference sequence). The CDR3 DNA reads TGCAGTGCTAGAGATGCTTTGGGGGACTACGAGCAGTACTTC. Residues: CSARDALGDYEQYF.